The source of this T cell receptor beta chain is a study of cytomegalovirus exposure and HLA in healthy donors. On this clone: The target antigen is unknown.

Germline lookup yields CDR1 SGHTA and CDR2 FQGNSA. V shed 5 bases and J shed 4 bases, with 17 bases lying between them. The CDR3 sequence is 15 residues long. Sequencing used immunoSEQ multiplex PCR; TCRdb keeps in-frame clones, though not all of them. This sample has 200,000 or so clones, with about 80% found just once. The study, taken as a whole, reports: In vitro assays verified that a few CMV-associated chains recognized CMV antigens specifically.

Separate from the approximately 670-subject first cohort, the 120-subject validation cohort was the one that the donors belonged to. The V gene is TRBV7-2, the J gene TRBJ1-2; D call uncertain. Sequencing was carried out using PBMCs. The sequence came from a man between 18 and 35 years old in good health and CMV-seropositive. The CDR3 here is CASSPTAGLGYGYTF. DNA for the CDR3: TGTGCCAGCAGCCCGACGGCAGGTCTGGGCTATGGCTACACCTTC.